The rows below give T cell receptor beta chains drawn from one sample of a study of shared T cell receptors in the human thymus. The protocol was immunoSEQ multiplex PCR, while the TCRdb copy is restricted to in-frame clones and leaves out a portion. The repertoire includes 650,000 to 950,000 clones, over 75% of them detected once, and around 0.0099% sits in the top ten. This sample was shared with a second study, whose subject was human thymus T cells.

The sample consisted of thymocytes. These receptors were obtained from a girl under three years old with a congenital heart defect. CDR3s include the opening cysteine and the closing phenylalanine or tryptophan. D genes are given only for firm matches. Size is omitted from some rows. Given values are once, few, many or a class for expanded clones.

D gene,clone size,J gene,V gene,CDR3 DNA,CDR3 protein
TRBD2,-,TRBJ2-5,TRBV4-1,TGCGCCAGCAGCCAAGATCTAGCGGGGGGACCTCTCAAGAGACCCCAGTACTTC,CASSQDLAGGPLKRPQYF
-,-,TRBJ1-6,TRBV6-5,TGTGCCAGCAGTCGACCTGGGGCGTATAATTCACCCCTCCACTTT,CASSRPGAYNSPLHF
-,few,TRBJ1-1,TRBV5-4,TGTGCCAGCAGCCCCAGGGATGCCGTTGAAGCTTTCTTT,CASSPRDAVEAFF
-,-,TRBJ1-1,TRBV5-6,TGTGCCAGCAGGTCGGGGGGGGGAGCCACTGAAGCTTTCTTT,CASRSGGGATEAFF
TRBD1,-,TRBJ1-4,TRBV7-2,TGTGCCAGCAGCTTAGGCAGGGGGAGAAAACTGTTTTTT,CASSLGRGRKLFF
TRBD2,-,TRBJ2-7,TRBV9,TGTGCCAGCAGCGTAGATAGTACCGCGGGGGGATCCTACGAGCAGTACTTC,CASSVDSTAGGSYEQYF
-,-,TRBJ1-3,TRBV7-2,TGTGCCAGCAGCCCAGAAAGAGGGTACTCTGGAAACACCATATATTTT,CASSPERGYSGNTIYF
-,-,TRBJ1-3,TRBV2,TGTGCCAGCACTCCCGGGACACATGCCTCGCAGATCCACTCTGGAAACACCATATATTTT,CASTPGTHASQIHSGNTIYF
-,once,TRBJ2-3,TRBV5-1,TGCGCCAGCAGCTTAGGACTATCTAGCACAGATACGCAGTATTTT,CASSLGLSSTDTQYF
-,-,TRBJ1-4,TRBV6-1,TGTGCCAGCAGTGTTGGGGGCCCCCTCGCAGTTTTT,CASSVGGPLAVF
-,-,TRBJ2-4,TRBV5-1,TGCGCCAGCAGCTTTACAACAGCCAAAAACATTCAGTACTTC,CASSFTTAKNIQYF
-,-,TRBJ2-5,TRBV7-9,TGTGCCAGCAGCACCCGACACAAGGAGACCCAGTACTTC,CASSTRHKETQYF
-,-,TRBJ1-3,TRBV4-1,TGCGCCAGCAGCACTCCTCAGGGGCTGTCTGGAAACACCATATATTTT,CASSTPQGLSGNTIYF
-,-,TRBJ1-4,TRBV2,TGTGCCAGCACTCTCGTGGCAGAAAAACTGTTTTTT,CASTLVAEKLFF
-,-,TRBJ1-3,TRBV9,TGTGCCAGCAGCGTAGCCACGCCCTCGGCCAGGGGTGAAAACACCATATATTTT,CASSVATPSARGENTIYF
TRBD1,-,TRBJ1-6,TRBV5-1,TGCGCCACCAGGACCGGGACAGCAAATTCACCCCTCCACTTT,CATRTGTANSPLHF
TRBD1,-,TRBJ1-3,TRBV15,TGTGCCACCAGCATGGGACAGGGGGTGATTCTGGTTGGAAACACCATATATTTT,CATSMGQGVILVGNTIYF
TRBD1,once,TRBJ2-1,TRBV10-3,TGTGCCGCCCCGCCCGACAGGGATCCTTACAATGAGCAGTTCTTC,CAAPPDRDPYNEQFF
TRBD1,-,TRBJ1-4,TRBV11-3,TGTGCCAGCAGCTATGACGTTATGGGGACAGGGGGCCGGGAAAAACTGTTTTTT,CASSYDVMGTGGREKLFF
TRBD2,-,TRBJ2-5,TRBV11-1,TGTGCCAGCAGCTTAGCGGGACTAAAGCAAGAGACCCAGTACTTC,CASSLAGLKQETQYF
-,-,TRBJ2-7,TRBV19,TGTGCCAGTAGTTTTCCAAGGACACCCTACGAGCAGTACTTC,CASSFPRTPYEQYF
TRBD2,-,TRBJ2-3,TRBV5-1,TGCGCCAGCAGCCTGACCCTCAGCGGGGCCACGAAAGATACGCAGTATTTT,CASSLTLSGATKDTQYF
-,-,TRBJ1-5,TRBV9,TGTGCCAGCAGCCCCACGTTTAGTAGCAATCAGCCCCAGCATTTT,CASSPTFSSNQPQHF
TRBD1,-,TRBJ1-1,TRBV2,TGTGCCAGCAGTGGACGGACAGGAACTGTTGAAGCTTTCTTT,CASSGRTGTVEAFF
TRBD1,few,TRBJ1-5,TRBV4-1,TGCGCCAGCAGCCCCCGGGCCAGGGGGAATAGCAATCAGCCCCAGCATTTT,CASSPRARGNSNQPQHF
TRBD1,-,TRBJ2-1,TRBV28,TGTGCCAGCGACCACCAGGCAGGGGGCAATGAGCAGTTCTTC,CASDHQAGGNEQFF
-,-,TRBJ2-3,TRBV6-5,TGTGCCAGCAGTAAACGGACAGTCACAGATACGCAGTATTTT,CASSKRTVTDTQYF
TRBD1,once,TRBJ2-3,TRBV7-3,TGTGCCAGCAGCCCCCCCCAGGGGGCTTCGATGGGTACGCAGTATTTT,CASSPPQGASMGTQYF
TRBD1,-,TRBJ1-3,TRBV4-2,TGTGCCAGCAGCCAAGATCCCCGGGACAGACCCTCCGGAAACACCATATATTTT,CASSQDPRDRPSGNTIYF
TRBD1,-,TRBJ2-7,TRBV27,TGTGCCAGCAGTCTACTACCCGACAGGGGGAGGTACGAGCAGTACTTC,CASSLLPDRGRYEQYF
TRBD1,once,TRBJ2-1,TRBV19,TGTGCCAGTAGTACCCCCCGGGACAGGGGGCGCAGGATTGAGCAGTTCTTC,CASSTPRDRGRRIEQFF
TRBD1,once,TRBJ1-5,TRBV2,TGTGCCAGCAGCGGGACAGGGGGCGAAACTCCCAACAATCAGCCCCAGCATTTT,CASSGTGGETPNNQPQHF
-,-,TRBJ1-4,TRBV28,TGTGCCAGCAGTTCCAGACAGTCGATGTTTTTT,CASSSRQSMFF
-,-,TRBJ1-5,TRBV7-8,TGTGCCAGCAGCTGCAGGGATGTCAATCAGCCCCAGCATTTT,CASSCRDVNQPQHF
TRBD1,-,TRBJ2-7,TRBV5-4,TGTGCCAGCAGCTTATCCGGGACAGGGAGTTACGAGCAGTACTTC,CASSLSGTGSYEQYF
-,-,TRBJ2-5,TRBV5-5,TGTGCCAGCAGGGTGACTGAAGAGACCCAGTACTTC,CASRVTEETQYF
-,-,TRBJ1-2,TRBV27,TGTGCCAGCAGCCCTACCAACCCTTTTTATGGCTACACCTTC,CASSPTNPFYGYTF